Listed below are T cell receptor beta chains from one sample, sequenced in a study of PD-1 blockade in mismatch repair-deficient tumors. Some clones are missing from TCRdb's copy, which holds only in-frame ones; the method was immunoSEQ multiplex PCR. The data show around 120,000 clones, about nine tenths seen once. The sample consisted of peripheral blood, taken almost 74 weeks after starting pembrolizumab. Receptors originate from an adult with mismatch repair-deficient cancer. The CDR3 runs from the conserved cysteine through the conserved F or W. A D gene is named only where the DNA matches it firmly. A clone size is listed for some rows: how often the clone was seen (once, few, many), or a class if it is expanded.

cdr3_nt: TGCAGCGTTTACGGCGACCCTAGCGGGAGGAGGTCGGCAGATACGCAGTATTTT
cdr3_aa: CSVYGDPSGRRSADTQYF
j_call: TRBJ2-3
v_call: TRBV29-1
clone_size: NA
d_call: TRBD2

cdr3_nt: TGTGCCAGCAGCGGACAACAGGGGCGGAACTATGGCTACACCTTC
cdr3_aa: CASSGQQGRNYGYTF
j_call: TRBJ1-2
v_call: TRBV5-6
clone_size: NA
d_call: TRBD1

cdr3_nt: TGTGCCAGCTTGCCTTCACCCGACAGGGCTTCGCACAATGAGCAGTTCTTC
cdr3_aa: CASLPSPDRASHNEQFF
j_call: TRBJ2-1
v_call: TRBV18
clone_size: NA
d_call: TRBD1

cdr3_nt: TGTGCCAGCAGTGAGGTCCCGGGGGCTAGCGGGAGTAGGTACGAGCAGTACTTC
cdr3_aa: CASSEVPGASGSRYEQYF
j_call: TRBJ2-7
v_call: TRBV6-1
clone_size: few
d_call: TRBD2

cdr3_nt: TGTGCCAGCAGCTTGGCACCGGGTAGCAATCAGCCCCAGCATTTT
cdr3_aa: CASSLAPGSNQPQHF
j_call: TRBJ1-5
v_call: TRBV5-4
clone_size: NA
d_call: NA

cdr3_nt: TGTGCCAGCAGTGAACCCCGGACAGGGGACCCCTACAATGAGCAGTTCTTC
cdr3_aa: CASSEPRTGDPYNEQFF
j_call: TRBJ2-1
v_call: TRBV25-1
clone_size: NA
d_call: TRBD1

cdr3_nt: TGTGCCAGTAACCAGTGGCAGGAGGGCTCTGGGGCCAACGTCCTGACTTTC
cdr3_aa: CASNQWQEGSGANVLTF
j_call: TRBJ2-6
v_call: TRBV19
clone_size: NA
d_call: NA

cdr3_nt: TGCAGCGTTGACCCAACGGAGGGACAGAAGAACACTGAAGCTTTCTTT
cdr3_aa: CSVDPTEGQKNTEAFF
j_call: TRBJ1-1
v_call: TRBV29-1
clone_size: NA
d_call: TRBD1

cdr3_nt: TGTGCCAGCGCGACCCGGACAGGAGAGCTGTTTTTT
cdr3_aa: CASATRTGELFF
j_call: TRBJ2-2
v_call: TRBV27
clone_size: few
d_call: TRBD1

cdr3_nt: TGTGCCAGTAGTCTCGGGACAGGGAAGTCCTACGAGCAGTACTTC
cdr3_aa: CASSLGTGKSYEQYF
j_call: TRBJ2-7
v_call: TRBV19
clone_size: NA
d_call: TRBD1

cdr3_nt: TGTGCCAGCAGTCCAAGGTGGGGTTATAGCAATCAGCCCCAGCATTTT
cdr3_aa: CASSPRWGYSNQPQHF
j_call: TRBJ1-5
v_call: TRBV27
clone_size: NA
d_call: NA

cdr3_nt: TGTGCCAGCAGTGGGACAGCTCTAGATACCTACGAGCAGTACTTC
cdr3_aa: CASSGTALDTYEQYF
j_call: TRBJ2-7
v_call: TRBV2
clone_size: NA
d_call: NA

cdr3_nt: TGCGCCAGCGGGCCCACTCCCAATACGCAGTATTTT
cdr3_aa: CASGPTPNTQYF
j_call: TRBJ2-3
v_call: TRBV5-1
clone_size: NA
d_call: NA

cdr3_nt: TGTGCCAGCAGCCAACAGGGTGACGTCTACGAGCAGTACTTC
cdr3_aa: CASSQQGDVYEQYF
j_call: TRBJ2-7
v_call: TRBV11-2
clone_size: NA
d_call: NA

cdr3_nt: TGTGCCAGCAGTTTGGGGGACAGGGGGTCCTACGAGCAGTACTTC
cdr3_aa: CASSLGDRGSYEQYF
j_call: TRBJ2-7
v_call: TRBV28
clone_size: NA
d_call: TRBD1

cdr3_nt: TGTGCCAGCAGTTATCCGGGACTAGCGGGAGTCGAGCAGTACTTC
cdr3_aa: CASSYPGLAGVEQYF
j_call: TRBJ2-7
v_call: TRBV6-6
clone_size: NA
d_call: TRBD2

cdr3_nt: TGTGCCAGCAGCCAAATGCCCTCCCAAGGCACGCAGTATTTT
cdr3_aa: CASSQMPSQGTQYF
j_call: TRBJ2-3
v_call: TRBV14
clone_size: few
d_call: NA

cdr3_nt: TGTGCCAGCAGCTTGCGGGTTGTGAATGAGCAGTTCTTC
cdr3_aa: CASSLRVVNEQFF
j_call: TRBJ2-1
v_call: TRBV7-2
clone_size: NA
d_call: NA

cdr3_nt: TGTGCCAGCAGCTTAGCGGCGGGAGTATACCTTCCCTACGAGCAGTACTTC
cdr3_aa: CASSLAAGVYLPYEQYF
j_call: TRBJ2-7
v_call: TRBV7-2
clone_size: NA
d_call: TRBD2

cdr3_nt: TGTGCCAGCAGCTTGGACAGGGGGCACCAGGGGCAGTACTTC
cdr3_aa: CASSLDRGHQGQYF
j_call: TRBJ2-7
v_call: TRBV7-2
clone_size: once
d_call: TRBD1

cdr3_nt: TGTGCCAGCAGCACAAGCGGGAGCTCCTACAATGAGCAGTTCTTC
cdr3_aa: CASSTSGSSYNEQFF
j_call: TRBJ2-1
v_call: TRBV11-2
clone_size: NA
d_call: TRBD2

cdr3_nt: TGTGCCAGCAGTTACACGGCCCCGACCCAGTACTTC
cdr3_aa: CASSYTAPTQYF
j_call: TRBJ2-5
v_call: TRBV6-6
clone_size: once
d_call: NA

cdr3_nt: TGTGCCAGCAGCCGCGGGGCCGACAATGAGCAGTTCTTC
cdr3_aa: CASSRGADNEQFF
j_call: TRBJ2-1
v_call: TRBV6-5
clone_size: NA
d_call: NA

cdr3_nt: TGTGCCAGCACTTTTTTCCCAGTGCGGGTAAGCGTAAACAATGAGCAGTTCTTC
cdr3_aa: CASTFFPVRVSVNNEQFF
j_call: TRBJ2-1
v_call: TRBV28
clone_size: NA
d_call: NA

cdr3_nt: TGTGCTAGTGGTTTGTCTACGGGACTAGCGTTGAGACGTCACTGGGCAGATACGCAGTATTTT
cdr3_aa: CASGLSTGLALRRHWADTQYF
j_call: TRBJ2-3
v_call: TRBV12-5
clone_size: NA
d_call: TRBD2

cdr3_nt: TGTGCCAGCAGTCAAGAGTGGAGCTCCTACAATGAGCAGTTCTTC
cdr3_aa: CASSQEWSSYNEQFF
j_call: TRBJ2-1
v_call: TRBV7-3
clone_size: NA
d_call: NA

cdr3_nt: TGTGCCAGCAAGCGGGAACGCTACAATGAGCAGTTCTTC
cdr3_aa: CASKRERYNEQFF
j_call: TRBJ2-1
v_call: TRBV6-1
clone_size: NA
d_call: TRBD2

cdr3_nt: TGTGCCAGCAGCGTCGGTACGAATCAGCCCCAGCATTTT
cdr3_aa: CASSVGTNQPQHF
j_call: TRBJ1-5
v_call: TRBV11-2
clone_size: once
d_call: NA

cdr3_nt: TGTGCCAGCAGCCAAGAGGTCAACGTCGGACTAGCGGGACTAGAGACCCAGTACTTC
cdr3_aa: CASSQEVNVGLAGLETQYF
j_call: TRBJ2-5
v_call: TRBV4-2
clone_size: NA
d_call: TRBD2

cdr3_nt: TGTGCCTGGAGTGGGACGAGCGGGAGGGGCTACAATGAGCAGTTCTTC
cdr3_aa: CAWSGTSGRGYNEQFF
j_call: TRBJ2-1
v_call: TRBV30
clone_size: NA
d_call: TRBD2

cdr3_nt: TGTGCCAGTAGTATAGGAAAGGGCGGACAAGCCAGCCCCTCCTACGAGCAGTACTTC
cdr3_aa: CASSIGKGGQASPSYEQYF
j_call: TRBJ2-7
v_call: TRBV19
clone_size: NA
d_call: NA

cdr3_nt: TGTGCCAGCAGCTTATCCCAGGGACGGGCCTACGAGCAGTACTTC
cdr3_aa: CASSLSQGRAYEQYF
j_call: TRBJ2-7
v_call: TRBV7-8
clone_size: NA
d_call: NA

cdr3_nt: TGCGCCAGCAGCCAAGACGAGGGGCGTATCACCGGGGAGCTGTTTTTT
cdr3_aa: CASSQDEGRITGELFF
j_call: TRBJ2-2
v_call: TRBV4-1
clone_size: NA
d_call: NA

cdr3_nt: TGTGCCAGCAGTTACGACACTAATCAGCCCCAGCATTTT
cdr3_aa: CASSYDTNQPQHF
j_call: TRBJ1-5
v_call: TRBV6-5
clone_size: NA
d_call: NA

cdr3_nt: TGTGCCACCGCAGGGGCTACAAATCAGCCCCAGCATTTT
cdr3_aa: CATAGATNQPQHF
j_call: TRBJ1-5
v_call: TRBV19
clone_size: few
d_call: NA

cdr3_nt: TGTGCCAGTAGTCCCTACCAGGGGGCGGTTTACACCGGGGAGCTGTTTTTT
cdr3_aa: CASSPYQGAVYTGELFF
j_call: TRBJ2-2
v_call: TRBV19
clone_size: NA
d_call: TRBD1

cdr3_nt: TGTGCCAGCAGTGAATGGGACAGCGTGGGTCCTAACTATGGCTACACCTTC
cdr3_aa: CASSEWDSVGPNYGYTF
j_call: TRBJ1-2
v_call: TRBV6-1
clone_size: NA
d_call: TRBD1

cdr3_nt: TGTGCCAGCAGTACCGGCCAGGCCGCAACTAATGAAAAACTGTTTTTT
cdr3_aa: CASSTGQAATNEKLFF
j_call: TRBJ1-4
v_call: TRBV7-9
clone_size: once
d_call: NA

cdr3_nt: TGCGCCAGCAGCCAAGATCCCGGGACAACCCTTAGCACAGATACGCAGTATTTT
cdr3_aa: CASSQDPGTTLSTDTQYF
j_call: TRBJ2-3
v_call: TRBV4-3
clone_size: NA
d_call: NA

cdr3_nt: TGTGCCTGGAGTGTACGGGGCCGCCCTTCCTACGAGCAGTACTTC
cdr3_aa: CAWSVRGRPSYEQYF
j_call: TRBJ2-7
v_call: TRBV30
clone_size: few
d_call: NA

cdr3_nt: TGTGCCAGCAGTTACTCGGAGTATACGCAGTATTTT
cdr3_aa: CASSYSEYTQYF
j_call: TRBJ2-3
v_call: TRBV6-6
clone_size: NA
d_call: NA

cdr3_nt: TGTGCCAGCAGCGCCCGACTAGGGGGGAGCGAGCAGTACTTC
cdr3_aa: CASSARLGGSEQYF
j_call: TRBJ2-7
v_call: TRBV9
clone_size: NA
d_call: NA

cdr3_nt: TGTGCCAGCAGTTTTTCCAGCGGGAGGGTCACCTACAATGAGCAGTTCTTC
cdr3_aa: CASSFSSGRVTYNEQFF
j_call: TRBJ2-1
v_call: TRBV28
clone_size: NA
d_call: TRBD2

cdr3_nt: TGTGCCAGCAGTGAACCCCGGACAGGGCAAGAGCAGTACTTC
cdr3_aa: CASSEPRTGQEQYF
j_call: TRBJ2-7
v_call: TRBV6-1
clone_size: NA
d_call: TRBD1

cdr3_nt: TGTGCCAGCAGTGAGGCAGCGCCCCTATATCAGCCCCAGCATTTT
cdr3_aa: CASSEAAPLYQPQHF
j_call: TRBJ1-5
v_call: TRBV6-1
clone_size: NA
d_call: NA

cdr3_nt: TGTGCCAGTAGTATCGCGGGGAAAGATACGCAGTATTTT
cdr3_aa: CASSIAGKDTQYF
j_call: TRBJ2-3
v_call: TRBV19
clone_size: NA
d_call: NA

cdr3_nt: TGTGCCAGCAGCCGGGGGAGAGGACGCTACAATGAGCAGTTCTTC
cdr3_aa: CASSRGRGRYNEQFF
j_call: TRBJ2-1
v_call: TRBV11-2
clone_size: NA
d_call: NA

cdr3_nt: TGTGCCAGCAGCGTATCCAGGGACAGCGACACCGGGGAGCTGTTTTTT
cdr3_aa: CASSVSRDSDTGELFF
j_call: TRBJ2-2
v_call: TRBV9
clone_size: NA
d_call: TRBD1

cdr3_nt: TGTGCCAGCAGCCCCGGACTAGATGCCCAGTTCTTC
cdr3_aa: CASSPGLDAQFF
j_call: TRBJ2-1
v_call: TRBV13
clone_size: NA
d_call: TRBD2